This T cell receptor beta chain was documented in a study of tumor-infiltrating lymphocytes in primary liver carcinoma. Study in general: Patients underwent surgical resection for primary liver carcinoma. Broader study findings: Samples, which were bulk and unsorted, did not allow CD4+ and CD8+ repertoires to be compared. Paired tumor-adjacent and tumor-blood samples overlapped less than tumor region pairs did. Blood had a significantly lower top-250-clone fraction than tumors did (p = 0.039).

Total RNA (approximately 450 ng) served as template for TCR beta cDNA synthesis primed by a constant-region primer. It was through three nested multiplex PCR rounds of slightly modified ARM-PCR that TCR beta libraries arose. The first two PCR rounds used TRBV1-TRBV30 forward primers with a C-beta reverse primer, 10 cycles each. TCRdb re-derived calls from the multiplex PCR reads in MiXCR, one entry per CDR3 protein. The sample records about 330,000 distinct CDR3 sequences, about 61% being singletons. The researchers obtained blood RNA from unsorted whole blood and also extracted germline DNA. With regard to this clonotype: What it binds is unknown. A single base separates this from a much larger clone, so it may be a read error.

The V gene's germline CDR1 is SGHNT and CDR2 YYREEE (reference sequence). CDR3 size: 14 residues. This chain connects TRBV5-4 to TRBJ2-2; 9 bases line up with TRBD1. The sample was peripheral blood. The receptor comes from a man in his forties with primary liver carcinoma and hepatitis B virus infection. DNA for the CDR3: TGTGCCAACAGCCGGGACAGGGTTGGAAGGGAGCTGTTTTTT. This translates into CANSRDRVGRELFF.